Listed here are 26 T cell receptor beta chains from one sample, sequenced in a study of cytotoxic CD8 clonotypes in ibrutinib-treated CLL. The data were produced by immunoSEQ multiplex PCR, yet TCRdb's version contains in-frame clones alone and is incomplete. Of roughly 23,000 clones in the sample, roughly four fifths were seen once. The sequences come from PBMCs, collected before ibrutinib treatment. The receptors were gathered from a human donor with chronic lymphocytic leukemia.

This sequence joins TRBV11-3 and TRBJ2-7; D remains unclear. The CDR3 has 13 residues. V lost 2 bases and J 5 bases, leaving 10 bases between the germline ends. Germline CDR1 SGHNT, CDR2 YENEEA. The CDR3 nucleotides are TGTGCCAGCAGCTTATCAAGCGATCACGAGCAGTACTTC. Encoded protein: CASSLSSDHEQYF.

The rearrangement links TRBV7-9 to TRBJ1-4; D not certain. The CDR3 consists of 15 residues. V shed 1 base and J shed 7 bases, with 13 bases lying between them. CDR1 and CDR2 from the germline V gene are SEHNR and FQNEAQ (reference sequence). The chain's CDR3 is CASSLVGVRAEKLFF. Here the CDR3 DNA reads TGTGCCAGCAGCTTAGTGGGAGTACGGGCTGAAAAACTGTTTTTT.

This chain uses TRBV7-2 with TRBJ2-5; TRBD1 might be the D (5 bases). This CDR3 spans 14 amino acids. V was cut by 5 bases and J by 0 bases, with 10 bases left in between. Looked up from germline, CDR1 is SGHTA and CDR2 is FQGNSA. CDR3: CASSRGADQETQYF. In DNA, the CDR3 is TGTGCCAGCAGCCGTGGGGCAGACCAAGAGACCCAGTACTTC.

The gene calls are TRBV18 and TRBJ2-1; 8 nucleotides agree with TRBD1. The length of the CDR3 is 15 residues. Germline lookup yields CDR1 KGHSH and CDR2 LQKENI. Trimming removed 6 bases from V and 6 bases from J; junction bases left unmatched: 10. This CDR3 is CASSVRQGSRNEQFF. In DNA form, the CDR3 reads TGTGCCAGCTCCGTTCGACAGGGGAGCCGCAATGAGCAGTTCTTC.

The CDR3 coding sequence is TGTGCCAGCTCACCTACACAGCAAGAGACCCAGTACTTC. Protein: CASSPTQQETQYF. The rearrangement uses TRBV18 and TRBJ2-5; D is unclear. V dropped 3 bases and J dropped 2 bases, with 7 bases sitting between them. CDR3 length equals 13 residues. The germline CDR1 and CDR2 sequences are KGHSH and LQKENI.

The rearrangement uses TRBV30 and TRBJ1-1, with D uncertain. V lost 0 bases, J lost 4 bases, and 9 bases lay in between. CDR1 is GTSNPN and CDR2 is SVGIG in the germline V gene (reference sequence). The CDR3 spans 13 residues. The DNA of the CDR3 is TGTGCCTGGAGTGTTGCTGGCGGCACTGAAGCTTTCTTT. Residues: CAWSVAGGTEAFF.

The sample holds one count of this clone. This chain connects TRBV18 to TRBJ2-5; the match to TRBD1 covers 10 bases. Germline CDR1 reads KGHSH; CDR2 reads LQKENI. Losses at the gene ends were 1 base for V and 2 bases for J; bases not matched to a gene: 16. The CDR3 runs to 20 residues. CDR3 bases: TGTGCCAGCTCACCACGATTGTTATTATCTGGGACAGGGGAACAAGAGACCCAGTACTTC. This translates into CASSPRLLLSGTGEQETQYF.

The chain combines TRBV7-2 with TRBJ1-1; D is undetermined. V was clipped by 5 bases and J by 1 base, with 17 bases between them. Germline V gene lookup returns CDR1 SGHTA and CDR2 FQGNSA. The CDR3 has 16 amino acids. CDR3 in amino acids: CASSPVGWLENTEAFF. In DNA form, the CDR3 reads TGTGCCAGCAGCCCCGTAGGATGGCTTGAGAACACTGAAGCTTTCTTT.

This clone was seen just once. The gene calls are TRBV29-1 and TRBJ1-1; D remains unclear. The CDR3 sequence is 13 residues long. Looked up from germline, CDR1 is SQVTM and CDR2 is ANQGSEA. V lost 3 bases to trimming and J lost 4 bases, with 12 bases between them. The CDR3 region has the DNA TGCAGCGTTGATAAAGGTCTGGGCACTGAAGCTTTCTTT. Translated, it gives CSVDKGLGTEAFF.

The CDR3 protein is CASSLTGDTQYF. CDR3 bases: TGTGCCAGCAGCTTAACGGGAGATACGCAGTATTTT. The chain recombines TRBV7-2 with TRBJ2-3; no clear D. V gave up 2 bases and J gave up 5 bases, with 5 bases separating them. Germline CDR1 SGHTA, CDR2 FQGNSA. The CDR3 has 12 residues.

The gene calls are TRBV16 and TRBJ2-7; possible D gene TRBD1, 6 bases. V gave up 4 bases and J gave up 6 bases, with 13 bases separating them. This CDR3 spans 13 amino acids. CDR1 and CDR2 (germline): KGHSY, FQNENV. CDR3 in amino acids: CASSLNRVGEQYF. CDR3 sequence (DNA): TGTGCCAGCAGCCTAAACAGGGTCGGCGAGCAGTACTTC.

The chain links TRBV19 to TRBJ1-3, with 7 bases aligning to TRBD1. V lost 5 bases and J lost 7; bases outside the gene matches: 14. The germline gives CDR1 LNHDA, CDR2 SQIVND (reference sequence). The CDR3 consists of 16 residues. The DNA of the CDR3 is TGTGCCAGTAGTCCGGGGCCGACAGGGTCATTGAACACCATATATTTT. As protein: CASSPGPTGSLNTIYF.

The sample holds a few counts of this clone. The rearrangement uses TRBV5-1 and TRBJ1-4, with TRBD1 as a possible D gene (5 bases). CDR1 and CDR2 from the germline V gene are SGHRS and YFSETQ. The CDR3 spans 16 residues. Trimming left V 4 bases short and J 1 base short, with 14 bases between. CDR3 bases: TGCGCCAGCAGCGGAGGGACGGTGAGAACTAATGAAAAACTGTTTTTT. Translating it yields CASSGGTVRTNEKLFF.

V usage is TRBV7-9 and J usage is TRBJ1-5; D remains unclear. The CDR3 length is 15 residues. Germline lookup yields CDR1 SEHNR and CDR2 FQNEAQ (reference sequence). The ends were cut back, 3 bases at V and 0 bases at J, with 9 bases in the middle. The CDR3: CASSFADYSNQPQHF. In nucleotides, the CDR3 is TGTGCCAGCAGCTTCGCGGATTATAGCAATCAGCCCCAGCATTTT.

J is TRBJ2-1 and V is TRBV4-3; a possible D gene is TRBD2 (5 bases). Trimming removed 3 bases from V and 5 bases from J, with 8 bases in between. The CDR3 covers 13 residues. Looked up from germline, CDR1 is LGHNA and CDR2 is YSLEER. CDR3 in DNA: TGCGCCAGCAGCCATCGGAGGAACAATGAGCAGTTCTTC. Translation gives CASSHRRNNEQFF.

This chain joins TRBV5-1 and TRBJ1-1, with D possibly TRBD1 on 6 matching bases. The CDR3 length is 15 residues. Trimming stripped 4 bases from V and 1 base from J, with 14 bases between. The germline CDR1 and CDR2 sequences are SGHRS and YFSETQ. CDR3 nucleotides: TGCGCCAGCAGCCTAAGGACAGTTAAGAACACTGAAGCTTTCTTT. Protein product: CASSLRTVKNTEAFF. Together with reference TRBV5-1 and TRBJ1-1, the CDR3 gives the full variable domain: KAGVTQTPRYLIKTRGQQVTLSCSPISGHRSVSWYQQTPGQGLQFLFEYFSETQRNKGNFPGRFSGRQFSNSRSEMNVSTLELGDSALYLCASSLRTVKNTEAFFGQGTRLTVV.

This rearrangement joins TRBV5-1 to TRBJ1-3; D not certain. This CDR3 has 15 amino acids. Per germline, CDR1 SGHRS and CDR2 YFSETQ. V lost 0 bases to trimming and J lost 0 bases, with 7 bases between them. This CDR3 is CASSLERTSGNTIYF. The CDR3 DNA is TGCGCCAGCAGCTTGGAGAGGACCTCTGGAAACACCATATATTTT.

The chain has TRBV5-8 and TRBJ2-3; D remains unclear. Germline-derived CDR1 and CDR2 are SGHTS and YDEGEE. Deletions cut 0 bases from V and 4 bases from J, with 15 bases between. CDR3 size: 16 residues. The CDR3 is CASSLGMAASSDTQYF. In DNA form, the CDR3 reads TGTGCCAGCAGCTTGGGAATGGCCGCAAGCTCAGATACGCAGTATTTT.

This clone has more than one count but fewer than ten. J is TRBJ2-5 and V is TRBV6-1, with D unresolved. Trimming shortened V by 4 bases and J by 4 bases, and 13 bases separated the two germline ends. Per the germline V gene, CDR1 is MNHNS and CDR2 is SASEGT. The CDR3 loop spans 14 amino acids. CDR3: CASSVVVVGETQYF. The CDR3 nucleotides are TGTGCCAGCAGTGTAGTTGTCGTGGGAGAGACCCAGTACTTC.

The V and J genes are TRBV6-1 and TRBJ1-3; D is possibly TRBD1 (5 bases). The CDR3 is 14 amino acids. CDR1 and CDR2 (germline): MNHNS, SASEGT. V lost 4 bases, J lost 3 bases, and 10 bases lay in between. CDR3 nucleotides: TGTGCCAGCAGTGGAGGGCAGGGTGGAAACACCATATATTTT. This gives the protein CASSGGQGGNTIYF.

The chain employs TRBV6-1 and TRBJ1-4; 8 bases align to TRBD1. V shed 6 bases and J 7 bases; nucleotides not matched to a gene: 7. Per the germline V gene, CDR1 is MNHNS and CDR2 is SASEGT. The CDR3 consists of 14 residues. The CDR3 is CASSLDRDREKLFF. The CDR3 DNA reads as TGTGCCAGCAGCCTGGACAGGGATCGTGAAAAACTGTTTTTT.

The chain links TRBV6-1 to TRBJ2-7, with TRBD1 as a possible D gene (5 bases). Trimming took 2 bases from V and 1 from J, leaving 9 bases between them. The CDR3 runs 14 residues. Looked up from germline, CDR1 is MNHNS and CDR2 is SASEGT. CDR3 sequence (DNA): TGTGCCAGCAGTGAAAGGGGCCGTTCCTACGAGCAGTACTTC. Its protein product is CASSERGRSYEQYF.

The rearrangement uses TRBV9 and TRBJ2-5; D may match TRBD1 or TRBD2 (5 bases each). Germline loops: CDR1 SGDLS, CDR2 YYNGEE. The V end lost 0 bases, the J end lost 2 bases, and 14 bases lay between the germline ends. The CDR3 has 16 residues. CDR3: CASSVEGRLGQETQYF. CDR3 DNA: TGTGCCAGCAGCGTAGAGGGACGGTTGGGGCAAGAGACCCAGTACTTC. The variable domain in full, with the rest retrieved from reference TRBV9 and TRBJ2-5, is DSGVTQTPKHLITATGQRVTLRCSPRSGDLSVYWYQQSLDQGLQFLIQYYNGEERAKGNILERFSAQQFPDLHSELNLSSLELGDSALYFCASSVEGRLGQETQYFGPGTRLLVL.

This chain connects TRBV6-6 to TRBJ2-2; D is unclear. The V end was cut by 6 bases, the J end by 6 bases, with 8 bases between. This CDR3 spans 12 amino acids. Germline V CDR1 and CDR2: MNHNY, SVGAGI (reference sequence). The chain's CDR3 is CASSKVSGELFF. Written as DNA, the CDR3 is TGTGCCAGCAGCAAGGTATCCGGGGAGCTGTTTTTT.

This clone has only a few counts. The chain couples TRBV11-3 to TRBJ1-1, with D hard to call. CDR1 and CDR2 (germline): SGHNT, YENEEA. The CDR3 has 13 amino acids. Trimming shortened V by 1 base and J by 1 base, and 4 bases separated the two germline ends. The CDR3 protein is CASSLGQNTEAFF. Here the CDR3 DNA reads TGTGCCAGCAGCTTAGGCCAGAACACTGAAGCTTTCTTT.

Here the CDR3 reads CASSRQGSYEQYF. CDR3 DNA: TGTGCCAGCTCACGTCAGGGATCCTACGAGCAGTACTTC. The rearrangement links TRBV18 to TRBJ2-7; D may be TRBD1 (5 bases). The germline gives CDR1 KGHSH, CDR2 LQKENI. The length of the CDR3 is 13 residues. The ends were cut back, 4 bases at V and 1 base at J, with 8 bases in the middle.